This T cell receptor (beta chain) stems from a study of blood T cell repertoires in COVID-19. About the study: Specimens from acute and convalescent COVID-19 originated in the United States, Italy and Spain. Sample material is recorded as cDNA or gDNA derived from T cells, B-cell-depleted T cells, or PBMCs.

Method: immunoSEQ multiplex PCR; TCRdb's copy keeps in-frame clones and lacks some. In the table there are 40,000 to 65,000 clones, more than 60% of which are singletons. The CDR3 is 13 residues long. The trim removed 4 bases at V and 2 bases at J, leaving 0 bases unmatched. The germline gives CDR1 SGHTA, CDR2 FQGNSA. This TCR came from a human donor with active or convalescent COVID-19. The donor label of this sample is uncertain. Sequencing was performed on peripheral blood. The rearrangement uses TRBV7-2 and TRBJ1-2; TRBD1 aligns across 8 bases. The CDR3 reads CASSWTGNYGYTF. The CDR3 region has the DNA TGTGCCAGCAGCTGGACAGGGAACTATGGCTACACCTTC.